This entry features one T cell receptor beta chain sequence. This sample was included in a study of OX40 agonist ivuxolimab in advanced cancers. Study as a whole: Aged roughly 23 to 85 with a mean of 60 years, they were under 85% male.

The assay was immunoSEQ multiplex PCR, and TCRdb's table has in-frame clones only and misses some. In the table there are 25,000 to 40,000 clones, 80% to 90% of which are singletons. V lost 7 bases and J lost 3, with 14 bases in between. Germline V gene data show CDR1 as SGHNT and CDR2 as YYREEE (reference sequence). The CDR3 length is 13 residues. The rearrangement links TRBV5-4 to TRBJ2-7; D gene ambiguous. Sample: CD4+ or CD8+ T cells sorted from blood, taken in a trial of the OX40 agonist ivuxolimab. The clonotype was recovered from an adult with an advanced solid tumor such as melanoma, head and neck, liver or kidney cancer. The CDR3 nucleotides read TGTGCCAGCGGCCGGACGGAGATCTACGAGCAGTACTTC. This codes for CASGRTEIYEQYF.